The 16 T cell receptor beta chains below all came from one sample that was sequenced in a study of tumor-infiltrating lymphocytes in primary liver carcinoma. The authors made TCR beta cDNA from 400 to 600 ng total RNA with a constant-region primer. It was through three nested multiplex PCR rounds of slightly modified ARM-PCR that TCR beta libraries arose. The first two PCR rounds, roughly 9 cycles each, used TRBV1-TRBV30 forward primers and a C-beta reverse primer. One entry per CDR3 protein results from TCRdb running MiXCR on the multiplex PCR reads. The data contain roughly 78,000 distinct CDR3 sequences, 71% of them singletons. Without any cell sorting, roughly 20-32 mg of bulk tissue yielded co-extracted RNA and DNA. Sequencing was done on a sample of liver tumor tissue from sampling region 4. Subset of the sample: tumor region T4, right-lateral pole. Receptors were obtained from a woman in her sixties or seventies with primary liver carcinoma and hepatitis B virus infection.

This clonotype has only a few counts. At one end the junction does not follow the germline gene, possibly because of a read error. This rearrangement joins TRBV5-4 to TRBJ2-2; 7 bases agree with TRBD2. The V gene's germline CDR1 is SGHNT and CDR2 YYREEE (reference sequence). There are 16 residues in the CDR3. As DNA, the CDR3 is TGTGCCAGCAGCCCACCTGGCGGGAGAGGTTCCGGGGAACTGTCTTTT. Translated, it gives CASSPPGGRGSGELSF.

The genes are TRBV6-6 and TRBJ1-5; TRBD1 agrees at 7 bases. Germline V CDR1 and CDR2: MNHNY, SVGAGI (reference sequence). The CDR3 runs to 15 residues. V was clipped by 4 bases and J by 9 bases; unmatched bases: 12. CDR3 residues: CASSFRQGSKRPQHF. The DNA for the CDR3 is TGTGCCAGCAGTTTCAGACAGGGCAGCAAACGGCCCCAGCATTTT.

To note about this clonotype: Compared with germline, one end of the junction differs, possibly owing to a read error. The CDR3 reads CDSCYSLSGSRSTQYF. DNA for the CDR3: TGTGACAGCTGTTACTCTCTTAGCGGGAGTCGCTCTACGCAGTATTTT. The rearrangement joins TRBV6-5 to TRBJ2-3; 9 bases match TRBD2. The CDR3 is 16 amino acids. Germline CDR1 MNHEY, CDR2 SVGAGI.

Concerning this clonotype: Because it lacks the conserved phenylalanine or tryptophan at the end, this CDR3 is likely a read error. The chain uses TRBV29-1 and TRBJ2-3; D call uncertain. The DNA end is more similar to TRBJ1-5, so the J call may be wrong. This CDR3 contains 14 residues. Germline V gives CDR1 SQVTM, CDR2 ANQGSEA. The CDR3 DNA sequence: TGCAGCACTAAGCTGCTAGCGGGAGCAGATACGCAGCATCTT. As protein: CSTKLLAGADTQHL.

This clonotype showed up just a few times. The CDR3 region has the DNA TGTGCCAGCAGCTTAACAATACAGGGGGGCGGTGGCTACACCTTC. Its translation: CASSLTIQGGGGYTF. This chain connects TRBV11-2 to TRBJ1-2, with TRBD1 matching over 8 bases. CDR1 is SGHAT and CDR2 is FQNNGV in the germline V gene. The CDR3 length is 15 residues. V trimming: 2 bases; J trimming: 7 bases; junction bases outside the gene matches: 9. Filled out from reference TRBV11-2 and TRBJ1-2, the complete variable domain reads EAGVAQSPRYKIIEKRQSVAFWCNPISGHATLYWYQQILGQGPKLLIQFQNNGVVDDSQLPKDRFSAERLKGVDSTLKIQPAKLEDSAVYLCASSLTIQGGGGYTFGSGTRLTVV.

About this clonotype itself: The CDR3 does not end in the conserved phenylalanine or tryptophan, so this is likely a read error. CDR3 protein: CAISDIGPGRAYTQYL. CDR3 bases: TGTGCCATCAGTGACATAGGGCCAGGGAGGGCCTATACGCAGTATCTT. The chain has TRBV12-3 or TRBV12-4 and TRBJ2-3, with 7 bases that match TRBD2. There are 16 residues in the CDR3.

Comments on this clonotype: One junction end disagrees with the germline gene, perhaps due to a read error. The rearrangement links TRBV11-2 to TRBJ1-2; maybe TRBD1 (6 bases). CDR1 SGHAT and CDR2 FQNNGV come from the germline V gene. The length of the CDR3 is 14 residues. DNA of the CDR3: TGTGCCAGCAGCATAATCAGGGGATTCTATGTCTACACCTTC. It translates to CASSIIRGFYVYTF. Filled out from reference TRBV11-2 and TRBJ1-2, the complete variable domain reads EAGVAQSPRYKIIEKRQSVAFWCNPISGHATLYWYQQILGQGPKLLIQFQNNGVVDDSQLPKDRFSAERLKGVDSTLKIQPAKLEDSAVYLCASSIIRGFYVYTFGSGTRLTVV.

For the CDR3, the DNA is TGTGCCAGCAGCCAAGATAGTGTTAGCGGGGTGGGTGGGCAGTTCTTC. Protein sequence: CASSQDSVSGVGGQFF. The chain is built from TRBV4-2 and TRBJ2-1, with TRBD2 matching over 8 bases. Germline V gives CDR1 LGHNA, CDR2 YNFKEQ. This CDR3 contains 16 residues. V was clipped by 0 bases and J by 12 bases; unmatched bases: 13.

Regarding this clonotype: A read error is likely, as this CDR3 ends without the conserved phenylalanine or tryptophan. This rearrangement joins TRBV6-6 to TRBJ1-5; the match to TRBD1 covers 7 bases. The CDR3 runs to 15 residues. J lost 1 base, V lost 4 bases, and 4 bases had no gene match. The germline CDR1 and CDR2 sequences are MNHNY and SVGAGI (reference sequence). The CDR3 DNA follows: TGTGCCAGCAGTTCCAGACAGGGCAGCAATCAGCCCCAGCATTCT. It translates to CASSSRQGSNQPQHS.

This clonotype was counted a few times. Sequence at one end of the junction differs from germline and may be a read error. The V call is TRBV30, the J call TRBJ2-1; 9 bases agree with TRBD2. The CDR3 extends over 15 amino acids. Germline CDR1 is GTSNPN and CDR2 is SVGIG (reference sequence). The CDR3 coding sequence is TGTGCCTGGAGTTCGACTAGCGGCCTGCGCAATGAGCAGTCCTTC. Amino acid sequence: CAWSSTSGLRNEQSF.

With respect to this clonotype: A much larger clone differs by one base, so this may be a read error. The rearrangement uses TRBV6-4 and TRBJ1-1; possibly TRBD1 for D (6 bases). The CDR3 length is 13 residues. Looked up from germline, CDR1 is MRHNA and CDR2 is SNTAGT. The CDR3 DNA reads as TGTGCCAGCAGTGAACGGGACAACACTGAAGCTTCCTTT. It yields the protein CASSERDNTEASF.

Regarding this clonotype: An end of the junction differs from the germline gene, which may be a read error. The chain joins TRBV6-2 or TRBV6-3 to TRBJ2-3; D uncertain. CDR1 and CDR2 from the germline V gene are MNHEY and SVGEGT. The CDR3 extends over 13 amino acids. The CDR3: CASNYSNTNTQYF. Written as DNA, the CDR3 is TGTGCCAGCAATTACTCTAACACAAATACGCAGTATTTT.

The rearrangement uses TRBV12-3 or TRBV12-4 and TRBJ2-3, with 9 bases identical to TRBD2. J lost 12 bases, V lost 0 bases, and 10 bases had no gene match. The CDR3 runs to 15 residues. CDR3 amino acids: CASSLALAGQKTQYF. CDR3 sequence (DNA): TGTGCCAGCAGTTTAGCCCTAGCGGGACAGAAGACACAGTATTTT.

Regarding this clonotype: One junction end does not reproduce the germline sequence, and a read error may be involved. This chain connects TRBV6-1 to TRBJ1-2; D remains unclear. The CDR3 sequence is 14 residues long. The germline V gene encodes CDR1 MNHNS and CDR2 SASEGT. The CDR3 region is CASSEGSEYYGYTF. CDR3 sequence (DNA): TGTGCTAGCAGTGAAGGTTCCGAGTATTATGGCTACACCTTC.

As for this clonotype: Because it lacks the conserved phenylalanine or tryptophan at the end, this CDR3 is likely a read error. The DNA is left out, because the CDR3 cannot be placed on it with certainty; the CDR3 is given as TCRdb lists it. CDR3 region: CASSLGLNTETFL. The chain joins TRBV11-2 to TRBJ1-1. 13 amino acids form the CDR3, both terminal residues included. CDR1 is SGHAT, CDR2 FQNNGV, per germline.

The chain employs TRBV4-2 and TRBJ1-1; perhaps TRBD1 as D (5 bases). The CDR3 contains 14 residues. V was cut by 8 bases and J by 0 bases, with 13 bases left in between. CDR1 is LGHNA, CDR2 YNFKEQ, per germline. As DNA, the CDR3 is TGTGCCAGCCGCCCGGGGCAGCTGAACACTGAAGCTTTCTTT. It encodes CASRPGQLNTEAFF.